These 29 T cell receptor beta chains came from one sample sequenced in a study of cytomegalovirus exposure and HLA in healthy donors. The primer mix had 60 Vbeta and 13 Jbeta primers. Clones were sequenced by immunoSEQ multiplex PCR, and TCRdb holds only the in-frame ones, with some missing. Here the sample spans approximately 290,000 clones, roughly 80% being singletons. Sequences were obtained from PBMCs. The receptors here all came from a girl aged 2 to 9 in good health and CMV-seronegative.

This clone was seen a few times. The CDR3 protein is CASSLGTGRGYTF. In nucleotides, the CDR3 is TGTGCCAGCAGCTTAGGGACAGGTCGTGGCTACACCTTC. The V gene is TRBV7-3, the J gene TRBJ1-2; 8 bases are a match to TRBD1. CDR3 length: 13 residues. Germline CDR1 reads SGHTA; CDR2 reads FQGTGA. J lost 7 bases, V lost 2 bases, and 3 bases had no gene match.

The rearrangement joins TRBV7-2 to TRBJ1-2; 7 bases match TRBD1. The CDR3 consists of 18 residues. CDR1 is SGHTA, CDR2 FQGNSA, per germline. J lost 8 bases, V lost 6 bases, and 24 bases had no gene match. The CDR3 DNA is TGTGCCAGCAGAGGCGATCGGGACAGTTCATCTGTGAGCGGGGGCTACACCTTC. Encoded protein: CASRGDRDSSSVSGGYTF.

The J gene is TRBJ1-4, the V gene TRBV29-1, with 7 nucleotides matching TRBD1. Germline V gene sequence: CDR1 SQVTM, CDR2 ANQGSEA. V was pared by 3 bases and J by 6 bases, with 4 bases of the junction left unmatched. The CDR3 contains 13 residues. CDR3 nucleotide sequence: TGCAGCGTTGACCTGGGGACAGATGAAAAACTGTTTTTT. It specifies CSVDLGTDEKLFF.

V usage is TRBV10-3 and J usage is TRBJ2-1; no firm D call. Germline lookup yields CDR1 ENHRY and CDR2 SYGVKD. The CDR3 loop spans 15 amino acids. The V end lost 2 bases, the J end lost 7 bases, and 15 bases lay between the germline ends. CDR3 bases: TGTGCCATCAGTGAGGTCTGGAGCTCAATAAATGAGCAGTTCTTC. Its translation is CAISEVWSSINEQFF.

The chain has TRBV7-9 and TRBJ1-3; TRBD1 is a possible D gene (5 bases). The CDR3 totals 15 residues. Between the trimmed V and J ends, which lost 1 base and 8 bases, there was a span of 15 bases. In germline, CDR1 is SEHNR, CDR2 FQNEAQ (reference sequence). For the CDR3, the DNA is TGTGCCAGCAGCTTAGTGGGGCAGGTTTTTGACACCATATATTTT. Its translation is CASSLVGQVFDTIYF.

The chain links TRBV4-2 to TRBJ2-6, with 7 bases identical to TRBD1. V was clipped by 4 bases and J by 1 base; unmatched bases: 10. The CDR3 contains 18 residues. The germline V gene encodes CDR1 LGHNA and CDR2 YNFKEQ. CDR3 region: CASSPREGALSGANVLTF. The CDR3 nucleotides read TGTGCCAGCAGCCCCAGAGAGGGGGCCCTATCTGGGGCCAACGTCCTGACTTTC.

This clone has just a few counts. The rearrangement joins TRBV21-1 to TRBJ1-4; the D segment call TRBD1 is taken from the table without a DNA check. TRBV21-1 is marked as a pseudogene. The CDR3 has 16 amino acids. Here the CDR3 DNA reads TGTGCCAGCAGCAAAGGGAGACAGACAACTAATGAAAAACTGTTTTTT. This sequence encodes CASSKGRQTTNEKLFF.

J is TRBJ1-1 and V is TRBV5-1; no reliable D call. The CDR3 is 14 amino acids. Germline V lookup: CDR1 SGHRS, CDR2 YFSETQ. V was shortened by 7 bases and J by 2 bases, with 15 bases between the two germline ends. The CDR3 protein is CASGGVGGNTEAFF. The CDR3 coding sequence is TGCGCCAGCGGTGGAGTCGGTGGAAACACTGAAGCTTTCTTT.

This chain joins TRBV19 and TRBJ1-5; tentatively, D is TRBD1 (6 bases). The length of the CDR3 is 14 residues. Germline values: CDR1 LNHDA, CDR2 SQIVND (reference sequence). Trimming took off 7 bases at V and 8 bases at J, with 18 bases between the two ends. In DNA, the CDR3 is TGTGCCAGTACCGACCGGGGGGGCGTGGAGCCCCAGCATTTT. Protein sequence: CASTDRGGVEPQHF. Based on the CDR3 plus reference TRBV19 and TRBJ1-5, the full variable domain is DGGITQSPKYLFRKEGQNVTLSCEQNLNHDAMYWYRQDPGQGLRLIYYSQIVNDFQKGDIAEGYSVSREKKESFPLTVTSAQKNPTAFYLCASTDRGGVEPQHFGDGTRLSIL.

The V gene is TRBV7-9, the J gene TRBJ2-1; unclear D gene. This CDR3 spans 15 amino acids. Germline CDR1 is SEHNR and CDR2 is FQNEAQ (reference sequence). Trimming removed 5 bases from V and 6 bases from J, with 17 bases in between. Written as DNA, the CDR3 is TGTGCCAGCAGCCTAGAGTTTCGCGGCGGCAATGAGCAGTTCTTC. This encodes CASSLEFRGGNEQFF.

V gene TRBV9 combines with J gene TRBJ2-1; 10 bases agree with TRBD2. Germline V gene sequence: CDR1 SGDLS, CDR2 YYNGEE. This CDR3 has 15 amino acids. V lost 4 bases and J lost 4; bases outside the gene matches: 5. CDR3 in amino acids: CASSLPAGGYNEQFF. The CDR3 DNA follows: TGTGCCAGCAGCCTTCCAGCGGGGGGGTACAATGAGCAGTTCTTC.

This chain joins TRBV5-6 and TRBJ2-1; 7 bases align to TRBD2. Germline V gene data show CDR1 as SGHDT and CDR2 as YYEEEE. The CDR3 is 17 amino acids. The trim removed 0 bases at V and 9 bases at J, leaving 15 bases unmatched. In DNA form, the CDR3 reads TGTGCCAGCAGCTTGGGGTTTCGGGAGGCTCAAGTGGGTGAGCAGTTCTTC. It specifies CASSLGFREAQVGEQFF.

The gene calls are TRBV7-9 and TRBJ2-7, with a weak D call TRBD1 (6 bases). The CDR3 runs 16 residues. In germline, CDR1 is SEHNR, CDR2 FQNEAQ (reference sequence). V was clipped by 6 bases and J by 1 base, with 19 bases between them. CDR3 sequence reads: CASSPITGFHSYEQYF. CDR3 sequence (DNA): TGTGCCAGCAGTCCAATTACAGGGTTTCATTCCTACGAGCAGTACTTC.

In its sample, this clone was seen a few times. The CDR3 protein is CASSSNLRSYNEQFF. The CDR3 DNA is TGTGCCAGCAGTAGCAACCTCCGCTCCTACAATGAGCAGTTCTTC. The rearrangement uses TRBV9 and TRBJ2-1; no reliable D call. Germline V CDR1 and CDR2: SGDLS, YYNGEE. This CDR3 comprises 15 residues. V shed 5 bases and J shed 0 bases, with 12 bases lying between them.

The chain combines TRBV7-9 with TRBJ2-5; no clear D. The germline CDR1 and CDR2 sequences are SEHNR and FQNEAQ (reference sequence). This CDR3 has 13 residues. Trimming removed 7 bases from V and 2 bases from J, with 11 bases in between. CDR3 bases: TGTGCCAGCAAATACGGCGGTCAAGAGACCCAGTACTTC. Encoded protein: CASKYGGQETQYF. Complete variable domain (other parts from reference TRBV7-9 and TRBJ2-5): DTGVSQNPRHKITKRGQNVTFRCDPISEHNRLYWYRQTLGQGPEFLTYFQNEAQLEKSRLLSDRFSAERPKGSFSTLEIQRTEQGDSAMYLCASKYGGQETQYFGPGTRLLVL.

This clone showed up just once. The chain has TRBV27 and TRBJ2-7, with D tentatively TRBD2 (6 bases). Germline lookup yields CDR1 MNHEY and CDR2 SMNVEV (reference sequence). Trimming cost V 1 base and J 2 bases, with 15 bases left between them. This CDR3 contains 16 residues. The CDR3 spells CASSLFGGDGAYEQYF. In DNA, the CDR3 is TGTGCCAGCAGTTTATTTGGAGGGGACGGAGCCTACGAGCAGTACTTC.

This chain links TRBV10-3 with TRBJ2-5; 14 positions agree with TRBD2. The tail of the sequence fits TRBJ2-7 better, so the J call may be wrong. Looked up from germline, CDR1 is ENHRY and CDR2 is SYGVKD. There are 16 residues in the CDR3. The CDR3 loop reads CAITEGLAGVGYEQYF. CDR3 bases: TGTGCCATCACCGAGGGACTAGCGGGAGTTGGATACGAGCAGTACTTC.

The CDR3 protein is CASSLTWVGLRLLETQYF. DNA for the CDR3: TGTGCCAGCAGCCTTACTTGGGTGGGGCTGCGCTTATTGGAGACCCAGTACTTC. The chain uses TRBV11-2 and TRBJ2-5; a possible D gene is TRBD1 (5 bases). The CDR3 spans 18 residues. Germline V gene data show CDR1 as SGHAT and CDR2 as FQNNGV. The germline V and J ends were trimmed by 5 bases and 5 bases, with 27 bases remaining between them.

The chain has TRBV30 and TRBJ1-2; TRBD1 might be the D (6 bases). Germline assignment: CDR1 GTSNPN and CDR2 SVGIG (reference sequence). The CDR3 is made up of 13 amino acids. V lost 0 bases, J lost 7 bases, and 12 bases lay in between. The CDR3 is CAWSVQGSSGYTF. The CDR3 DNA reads TGTGCCTGGAGTGTACAGGGTTCGAGTGGCTACACCTTC.

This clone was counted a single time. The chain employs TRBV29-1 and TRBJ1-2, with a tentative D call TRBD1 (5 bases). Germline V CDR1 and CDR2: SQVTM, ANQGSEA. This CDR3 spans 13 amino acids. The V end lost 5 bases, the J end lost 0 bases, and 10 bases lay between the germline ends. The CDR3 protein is CSVFTGPNYGYTF. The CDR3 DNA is TGCAGCGTTTTCACAGGACCTAACTATGGCTACACCTTC.

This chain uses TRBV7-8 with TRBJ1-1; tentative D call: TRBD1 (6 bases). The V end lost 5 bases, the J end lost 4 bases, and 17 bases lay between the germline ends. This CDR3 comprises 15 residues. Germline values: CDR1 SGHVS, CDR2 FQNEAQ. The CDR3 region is CASSPFGGAITEAFF. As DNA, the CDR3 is TGTGCCAGCAGCCCGTTTGGGGGGGCGATCACTGAAGCTTTCTTT. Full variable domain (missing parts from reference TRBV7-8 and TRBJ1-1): GAGVSQSPRYKVAKRGQDVALRCDPISGHVSLFWYQQALGQGPEFLTYFQNEAQLDKSGLPSDRFFAERPEGSVSTLKIQRTQQEDSAVYLCASSPFGGAITEAFFGQGTRLTVV.

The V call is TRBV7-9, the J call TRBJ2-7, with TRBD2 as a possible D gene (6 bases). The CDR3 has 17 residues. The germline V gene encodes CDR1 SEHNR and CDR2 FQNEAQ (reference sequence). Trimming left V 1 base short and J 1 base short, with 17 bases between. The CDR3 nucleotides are TGTGCCAGCAGCTTAGAGGGACTCCCGATCTTATCCTACGAGCAGTACTTC. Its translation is CASSLEGLPILSYEQYF.

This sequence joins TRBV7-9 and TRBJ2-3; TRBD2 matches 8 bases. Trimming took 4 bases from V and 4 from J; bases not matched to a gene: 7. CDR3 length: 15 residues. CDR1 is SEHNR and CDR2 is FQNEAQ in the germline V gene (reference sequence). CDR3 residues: CASSSAGGRADTQYF. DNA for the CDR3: TGTGCCAGCAGCTCCGCGGGGGGTCGGGCAGATACGCAGTATTTT.

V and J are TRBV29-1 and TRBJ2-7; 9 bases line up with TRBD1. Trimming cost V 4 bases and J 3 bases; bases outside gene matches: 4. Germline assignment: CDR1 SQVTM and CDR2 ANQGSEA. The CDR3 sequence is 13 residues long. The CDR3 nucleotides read TGCAGCGTTGGACAGGGGGAAATCTACGAGCAGTACTTC. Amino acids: CSVGQGEIYEQYF.

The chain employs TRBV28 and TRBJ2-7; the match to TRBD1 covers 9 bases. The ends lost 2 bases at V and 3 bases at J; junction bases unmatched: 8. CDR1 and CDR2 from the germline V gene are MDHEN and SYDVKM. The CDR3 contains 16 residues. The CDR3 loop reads CASSLPRQGVNYEQYF. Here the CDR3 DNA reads TGTGCCAGCAGTTTACCCAGACAGGGGGTGAACTACGAGCAGTACTTC. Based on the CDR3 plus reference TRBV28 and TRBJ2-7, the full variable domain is DVKVTQSSRYLVKRTGEKVFLECVQDMDHENMFWYRQDPGLGLRLIYFSYDVKMKEKGDIPEGYSVSREKKERFSLILESASTNQTSMYLCASSLPRQGVNYEQYFGPGTRLTVT.

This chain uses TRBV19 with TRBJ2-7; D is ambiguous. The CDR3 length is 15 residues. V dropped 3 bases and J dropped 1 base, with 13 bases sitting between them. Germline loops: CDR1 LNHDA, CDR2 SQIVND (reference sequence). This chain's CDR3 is CASSISAFVSYEQYF. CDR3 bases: TGTGCCAGTAGTATTAGTGCTTTTGTTTCCTACGAGCAGTACTTC.

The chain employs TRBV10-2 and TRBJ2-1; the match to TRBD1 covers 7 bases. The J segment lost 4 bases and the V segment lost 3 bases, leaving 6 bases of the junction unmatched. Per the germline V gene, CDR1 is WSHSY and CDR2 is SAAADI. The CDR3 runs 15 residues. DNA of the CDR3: TGCGCCAGCAGTGAAATGGGACAGAGATACAATGAGCAGTTCTTC. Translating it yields CASSEMGQRYNEQFF.

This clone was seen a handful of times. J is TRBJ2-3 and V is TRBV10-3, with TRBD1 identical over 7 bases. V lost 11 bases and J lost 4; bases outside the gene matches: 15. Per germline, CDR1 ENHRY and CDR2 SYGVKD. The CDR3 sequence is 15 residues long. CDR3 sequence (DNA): TGTGCCGTCTTAGTCGAACAGGGGTTAGCAGATACGCAGTATTTT. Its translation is CAVLVEQGLADTQYF.

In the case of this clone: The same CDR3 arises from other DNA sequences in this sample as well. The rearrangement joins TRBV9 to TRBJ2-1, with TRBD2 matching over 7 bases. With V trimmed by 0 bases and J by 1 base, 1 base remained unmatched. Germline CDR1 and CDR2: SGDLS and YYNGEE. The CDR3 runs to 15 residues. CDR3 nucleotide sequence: TGTGCCAGCAGCGTAGGCGGGGGATCCTACAATGAGCAGTTCTTC. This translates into CASSVGGGSYNEQFF.